This T cell receptor beta chain was found in a study of blood T cell repertoires in COVID-19. Background on the study: The United States, Italy and Spain supplied acute and convalescent COVID-19 samples.

After removal of 5 bases from V and 8 bases from J, the junction contained 8 bases not matched to a gene. Germline V lookup: CDR1 SGHTA, CDR2 FQGNSA. The CDR3 extends over 13 amino acids. Assay: immunoSEQ multiplex PCR; the TCRdb copy retains only in-frame clones and omits some. The repertoire holds tens of thousands of clones, with 80% to 90% as singletons. The clonotype was recovered from a man in his forties or fifties with active COVID-19. The sequenced material came from peripheral blood. The rearrangement uses TRBV7-2 and TRBJ1-2; 7 bases fit TRBD1. The CDR3 bases are TGTGCCAGCAGCCCAGACAGGGTGGGCGGCTACACCTTC. It yields the protein CASSPDRVGGYTF.